These 28 T cell receptor beta chains were all obtained from the same sample, sequenced in a study of T-cell reconstitution after alpha-beta-depleted transplantation in children. TCRbeta library preparation incorporated unique molecular identifiers. One entry per CDR3 protein results from TCRdb running MiXCR on the PCR reads. The table includes 200,000 to 300,000 distinct CDR3 sequences, more than 10% detected once. Sequencing was performed on PBMCs from the stem cell graft donor, taken from the stem cell graft. The receptors here all came from a human donor who donated a stem cell graft to a child with acute lymphoblastic leukemia.

This clonotype was counted many times. This chain uses TRBV29-1 with TRBJ2-5, with TRBD2 as a possible D gene (5 bases). CDR3 length equals 12 residues. The germline V and J ends were trimmed by 3 bases and 5 bases, with 10 bases remaining between them. CDR1 and CDR2 (germline): SQVTM, ANQGSEA. CDR3 region: CSVDSDGETQYF. CDR3 in DNA: TGCAGCGTTGATAGCGATGGGGAGACCCAGTACTTC.

This clonotype was detected ten times or more. V gene TRBV20-1 combines with J gene TRBJ1-4, with D maybe TRBD1 (6 bases). The CDR3 extends over 16 amino acids. CDR1 is DFQATT and CDR2 is SNEGSKA in the germline V gene (reference sequence). The V gene lost 6 bases and the J gene lost 7 bases, with 24 bases spanning the gap. The CDR3 region is CSAEGQWNLNVEKLFF. CDR3 coding DNA: TGCAGTGCGGAAGGACAGTGGAACCTAAATGTTGAAAAACTGTTTTTT.

In its sample, this clonotype was seen many times. The V and J genes are TRBV7-9 and TRBJ2-3, with 7 bases lining up with TRBD2. V gave up 4 bases and J gave up 5 bases; unmatched junction bases: 15. Looked up from germline, CDR1 is SEHNR and CDR2 is FQNEAQ (reference sequence). The CDR3 runs to 17 residues. DNA for the CDR3: TGTGCCAGCAGCTCCAGATTCTGGCGGGAGATGGGAGATACGCAGTATTTT. Amino acid sequence: CASSSRFWREMGDTQYF.

This clonotype occurred a few times. The V and J genes are TRBV4-3 and TRBJ2-1; D unresolved. Germline CDR1 is LGHNA and CDR2 is YSLEER. CDR3 length: 15 residues. V was cut by 1 base and J by 7 bases, with 14 bases left in between. In DNA form, the CDR3 reads TGCGCCAGCAGCCAAGGGTATCTTATACGTAATGAGCAGTTCTTC. It is translated as CASSQGYLIRNEQFF.

This clonotype has a count of ten or more. This chain links TRBV12-3 or TRBV12-4 with TRBJ2-7; D unresolved. The CDR3 spans 11 residues. The germline V and J ends were trimmed by 6 bases and 5 bases, with 8 bases remaining between them. CDR3 region: CASRKSHEQYF. CDR3 in DNA: TGTGCCAGCAGAAAGTCCCACGAGCAGTACTTC.

The chain links TRBV12-3 or TRBV12-4 to TRBJ2-2; D perhaps matches TRBD1 (5 bases). The V gene lost 2 bases and the J gene lost 5 bases, with 12 bases spanning the gap. The CDR3 length is 15 residues. CDR3 loop: CASSLWGAETGELFF. CDR3 in DNA: TGTGCCAGCAGTTTATGGGGCGCTGAGACCGGGGAGCTGTTTTTT.

The chain carries TRBV20-1 and TRBJ2-1, with 16 bases fitting TRBD2. Germline V lookup: CDR1 DFQATT, CDR2 SNEGSKA (reference sequence). J lost 1 base, V lost 4 bases, and 1 base had no gene match. This CDR3 comprises 16 residues. CDR3 DNA: TGCAGTGCTACGGGACTAGCGGGGGGGTCCTACAATGAGCAGTTCTTC. Translated, it gives CSATGLAGGSYNEQFF.

This clonotype was observed at least ten times. The chain uses TRBV12-3 or TRBV12-4 and TRBJ2-5, with D unresolved. This CDR3 comprises 13 residues. V was cut by 4 bases and J by 2 bases, with 8 bases left in between. The CDR3 region is CASSSSIQETQYF. The CDR3 DNA follows: TGTGCCAGCAGTTCGAGCATACAAGAGACCCAGTACTTC.

The CDR3: CASSQDEDQPQHF. CDR3 bases: TGCGCCAGCAGCCAAGATGAGGATCAGCCCCAGCATTTT. This chain joins TRBV4-3 and TRBJ1-5; D not certain. The CDR3 has 13 amino acids. With 0 bases removed from V and 5 bases from J, the gap between germline ends came to 5 bases. Germline V gene data show CDR1 as LGHNA and CDR2 as YSLEER.

This clonotype was seen many times. The rearrangement uses TRBV11-2 and TRBJ1-1; tentatively, D is TRBD1 (6 bases). V lost 1 base, J lost 3 bases, and 9 bases lay in between. Germline CDR1 is SGHAT and CDR2 is FQNNGV. This CDR3 comprises 14 residues. Written as DNA, the CDR3 is TGTGCCAGCAGCTTAGCAGGGGTTGACACTGAAGCTTTCTTT. It translates to CASSLAGVDTEAFF.

This clonotype was detected ten times or more. The V gene is TRBV5-1, the J gene TRBJ2-2; 9 nucleotides line up with TRBD2. V was pared by 1 base and J by 0 bases, with 4 bases of the junction left unmatched. Germline loops: CDR1 SGHRS, CDR2 YFSETQ. The CDR3 has 17 residues. CDR3 nucleotides: TGCGCCAGCAGCTTGATGCTAGCGGGATCGAACACCGGGGAGCTGTTTTTT. This translates into CASSLMLAGSNTGELFF.

This clonotype was counted many times. This rearrangement joins TRBV20-1 to TRBJ2-7; D is possibly TRBD1 (6 bases). The V end was cut by 3 bases, the J end by 0 bases, with 15 bases between. This CDR3 spans 15 amino acids. The germline gives CDR1 DFQATT, CDR2 SNEGSKA (reference sequence). CDR3 sequence: CSASEGRGYSYEQYF. The CDR3 DNA reads as TGCAGTGCTAGTGAGGGCAGGGGATACTCCTACGAGCAGTACTTC.

This clonotype was seen at least ten times. CDR3 DNA: TGCGCCAGCAGCCCCTCTGTAGCGGGGAGGGGAGATACGCAGTATTTT. As protein: CASSPSVAGRGDTQYF. V and J are TRBV4-3 and TRBJ2-3; 8 nucleotides align to TRBD2. Germline CDR1 and CDR2: LGHNA and YSLEER. The J segment lost 5 bases and the V segment lost 4 bases, leaving 11 bases of the junction unmatched. This CDR3 contains 16 residues.

This clonotype was detected many times. The J gene is TRBJ2-7, the V gene TRBV14; D remains unclear. The V gene's germline CDR1 is SGHDN and CDR2 FVKESK. The CDR3 is 14 residues long. The V end lost 0 bases, the J end lost 2 bases, and 8 bases lay between the germline ends. In nucleotides, the CDR3 is TGTGCCAGCAGCCAAGAGTTCAGGCCCTACGAGCAGTACTTC. Its translation is CASSQEFRPYEQYF.

This clonotype was recorded at least ten times. The genes are TRBV28 and TRBJ1-5, with D perhaps TRBD1 (5 bases). The CDR3 consists of 15 residues. The germline CDR1 and CDR2 sequences are MDHEN and SYDVKM. The germline V and J ends were trimmed by 5 bases and 7 bases, with 18 bases remaining between them. This CDR3 is CASSRNSRQTQPQHF. In nucleotides, the CDR3 is TGTGCCAGCAGTCGTAACTCTCGACAGACCCAGCCCCAGCATTTT. Full variable domain (missing parts from reference TRBV28 and TRBJ1-5): DVKVTQSSRYLVKRTGEKVFLECVQDMDHENMFWYRQDPGLGLRLIYFSYDVKMKEKGDIPEGYSVSREKKERFSLILESASTNQTSMYLCASSRNSRQTQPQHFGDGTRLSIL.

This clonotype was seen repeatedly, ten times or more. J is TRBJ2-3 and V is TRBV6-4, with D possibly matching TRBD2 (5 bases). In germline, CDR1 is MRHNA, CDR2 SNTAGT. The CDR3 spans 13 residues. V was trimmed by 0 bases and J by 8 bases, leaving 9 bases between them. CDR3: CASSDSTEGTQYF. The CDR3 nucleotides are TGTGCCAGCAGTGACTCGACCGAGGGTACGCAGTATTTT.

This clonotype was counted many times. The rearrangement uses TRBV5-1 and TRBJ2-7; 8 positions agree with TRBD1. With 3 bases clipped from V and 3 bases from J, the junction kept 5 bases outside the gene matches. Germline V CDR1 and CDR2: SGHRS, YFSETQ. The CDR3 is 14 amino acids. CDR3 region: CASSSGQGFYEQYF. DNA of the CDR3: TGCGCCAGCAGCTCCGGACAGGGATTCTACGAGCAGTACTTC.

This clonotype was found many times. J is TRBJ1-2 and V is TRBV7-9; D not certain. Germline-derived CDR1 and CDR2 are SEHNR and FQNEAQ (reference sequence). The CDR3 contains 15 residues. The germline V and J ends were trimmed by 4 bases and 5 bases, with 17 bases remaining between them. As DNA, the CDR3 is TGTGCCAGCAGCTCGGACTTTCCCAGCGCGTATGGCTACACCTTC. Its translation: CASSSDFPSAYGYTF. The variable domain in full, completed from reference TRBV7-9 and TRBJ1-2, reads DTGVSQNPRHKITKRGQNVTFRCDPISEHNRLYWYRQTLGQGPEFLTYFQNEAQLEKSRLLSDRFSAERPKGSFSTLEIQRTEQGDSAMYLCASSSDFPSAYGYTFGSGTRLTVV.

This clonotype was picked up a small number of times. The rearrangement joins TRBV27 to TRBJ1-1; no reliable D call. Germline V gene lookup returns CDR1 MNHEY and CDR2 SMNVEV (reference sequence). V was clipped by 0 bases and J by 1 base, with 9 bases between them. The CDR3 is made up of 15 amino acids. CDR3 loop: CASSLSFNRNTEAFF. DNA for the CDR3: TGTGCCAGCAGTTTATCGTTTAACAGGAACACTGAAGCTTTCTTT.

This clonotype was counted many times. The rearrangement joins TRBV6-1 to TRBJ2-6; D not certain. In germline, CDR1 is MNHNS, CDR2 SASEGT. The CDR3 runs 14 residues. V was pared by 6 bases and J by 2 bases, with 8 bases between. CDR3 residues: CASSSSTGANVLTF. DNA of the CDR3: TGTGCCAGCAGCTCATCGACTGGGGCCAACGTCCTGACTTTC.

This clonotype was observed many times. J is TRBJ2-2 and V is TRBV6-1, with a possible D match to TRBD2 (6 bases). V shed 6 bases and J shed 1 base, with 12 bases lying between them. The CDR3 is made up of 15 amino acids. Germline CDR1 MNHNS, CDR2 SASEGT. This CDR3 is CASSRDSRNTGELFF. CDR3 in DNA: TGTGCCAGCAGCCGGGACTCACGGAACACCGGGGAGCTGTTTTTT.

The gene calls are TRBV6-5 and TRBJ2-3; unclear D gene. The CDR3 consists of 14 residues. V was clipped by 2 bases and J by 1 base, with 7 bases between them. The germline CDR1 and CDR2 sequences are MNHEY and SVGAGI. In nucleotides, the CDR3 is TGTGCCAGCAGTTACCCCGACCGCACAGATACGCAGTATTTT. Encoded protein: CASSYPDRTDTQYF.

This clonotype was counted ten times or more. The V gene is TRBV20-1, the J gene TRBJ2-1; 8 bases are a match to TRBD1. V was pared by 3 bases and J by 1 base, with 5 bases of the junction left unmatched. This CDR3 contains 15 residues. Per the germline V gene, CDR1 is DFQATT and CDR2 is SNEGSKA (reference sequence). CDR3 sequence (DNA): TGCAGTGCTAGCCCAGACAGGGGATCCTACAATGAGCAGTTCTTC. The encoded protein is CSASPDRGSYNEQFF.

At least ten counts were recorded for this clonotype. V and J are TRBV20-1 and TRBJ1-4, with 7 bases aligning to TRBD1. The CDR3 spans 15 residues. Losses at the gene ends were 3 bases for V and 8 bases for J; bases not matched to a gene: 12. Germline lookup yields CDR1 DFQATT and CDR2 SNEGSKA (reference sequence). CDR3 coding DNA: TGCAGTGCTAGTAGGCCCGACAGGGACCGGGAAAAACTGTTTTTT. This gives the protein CSASRPDRDREKLFF.

The chain couples TRBV19 to TRBJ2-1, with D maybe TRBD2 (5 bases). The CDR3 runs 9 residues. The ends were cut back, 7 bases at V and 15 bases at J, with 10 bases in the middle. From germline, CDR1 is LNHDA and CDR2 SQIVND (reference sequence). In DNA, the CDR3 is TGTGCCAGTATTCGGGGTCGGTTCTTC. Translation gives CASIRGRFF.

There are many counts of this clonotype. This chain joins TRBV9 and TRBJ2-1, with 8 positions matching TRBD2. The CDR3 loop spans 15 amino acids. CDR1 and CDR2 (germline): SGDLS, YYNGEE. Trimming removed 4 bases from V and 2 bases from J; junction bases left unmatched: 5. The CDR3 DNA reads TGTGCCAGCAGCCCCGGGACTAGAGCCTACAATGAGCAGTTCTTC. Translated, it gives CASSPGTRAYNEQFF.

This clonotype was recorded at least ten times. The chain uses TRBV5-1 and TRBJ1-1, with no clear D. The ends were cut back, 3 bases at V and 3 bases at J, with 15 bases in the middle. The CDR3 is 15 residues long. From germline, CDR1 is SGHRS and CDR2 YFSETQ. CDR3 loop: CASSWTFRGDTEAFF. The CDR3 nucleotides are TGCGCCAGCAGCTGGACTTTTCGGGGAGACACTGAAGCTTTCTTT. The complete variable domain, with remaining parts taken from reference TRBV5-1 and TRBJ1-1, reads KAGVTQTPRYLIKTRGQQVTLSCSPISGHRSVSWYQQTPGQGLQFLFEYFSETQRNKGNFPGRFSGRQFSNSRSEMNVSTLELGDSALYLCASSWTFRGDTEAFFGQGTRLTVV.

This clonotype came up many times. The chain recombines TRBV19 with TRBJ1-3; D uncertain. Trimming took off 0 bases at V and 0 bases at J, with 6 bases between the two ends. The CDR3 extends over 15 amino acids. Germline assignment: CDR1 LNHDA and CDR2 SQIVND (reference sequence). The DNA of the CDR3 is TGTGCCAGTAGTATAGAGGCGACCTCTGGAAACACCATATATTTT. Its translation is CASSIEATSGNTIYF.